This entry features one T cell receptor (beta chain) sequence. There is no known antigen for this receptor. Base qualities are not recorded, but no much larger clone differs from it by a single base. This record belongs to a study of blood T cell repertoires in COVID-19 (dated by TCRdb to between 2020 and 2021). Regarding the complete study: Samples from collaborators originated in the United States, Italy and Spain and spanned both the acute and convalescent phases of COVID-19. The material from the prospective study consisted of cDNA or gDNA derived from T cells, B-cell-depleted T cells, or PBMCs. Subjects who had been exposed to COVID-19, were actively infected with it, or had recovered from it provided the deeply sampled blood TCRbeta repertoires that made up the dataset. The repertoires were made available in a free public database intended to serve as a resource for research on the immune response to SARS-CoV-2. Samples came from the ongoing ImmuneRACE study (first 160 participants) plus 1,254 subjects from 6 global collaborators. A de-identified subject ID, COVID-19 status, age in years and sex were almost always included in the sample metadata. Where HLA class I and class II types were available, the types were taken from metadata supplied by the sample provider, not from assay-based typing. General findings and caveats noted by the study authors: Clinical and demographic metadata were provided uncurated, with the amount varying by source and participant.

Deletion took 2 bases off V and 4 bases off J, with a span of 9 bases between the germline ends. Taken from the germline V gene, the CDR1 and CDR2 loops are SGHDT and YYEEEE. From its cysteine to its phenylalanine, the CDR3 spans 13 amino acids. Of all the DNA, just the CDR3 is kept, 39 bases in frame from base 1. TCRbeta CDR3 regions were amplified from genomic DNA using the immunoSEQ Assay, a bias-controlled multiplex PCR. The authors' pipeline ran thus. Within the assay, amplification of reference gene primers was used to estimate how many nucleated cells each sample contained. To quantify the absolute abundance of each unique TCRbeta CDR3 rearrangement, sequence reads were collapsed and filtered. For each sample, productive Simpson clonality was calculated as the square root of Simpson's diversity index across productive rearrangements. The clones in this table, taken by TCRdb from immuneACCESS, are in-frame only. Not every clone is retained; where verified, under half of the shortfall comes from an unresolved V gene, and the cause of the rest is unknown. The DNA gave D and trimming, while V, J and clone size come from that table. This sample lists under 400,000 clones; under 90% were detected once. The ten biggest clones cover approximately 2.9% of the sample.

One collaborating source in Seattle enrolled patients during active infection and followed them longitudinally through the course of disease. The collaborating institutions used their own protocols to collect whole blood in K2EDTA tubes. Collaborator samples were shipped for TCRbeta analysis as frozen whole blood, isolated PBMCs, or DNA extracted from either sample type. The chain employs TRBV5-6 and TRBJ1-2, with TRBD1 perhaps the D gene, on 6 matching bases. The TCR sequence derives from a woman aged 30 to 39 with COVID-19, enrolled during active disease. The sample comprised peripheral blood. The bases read TGTGCCAGCAGCTTCAGGGGTAGCTATGGCTACACCTTC. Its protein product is CASSFRGSYGYTF.